The sequence of this T cell receptor beta chain was determined in a study of neurological immune-mediated disorders (dated by TCRdb to the late 2010s). With respect to the entire study: Peripheral blood TCR-beta repertoires from HTLV-I-associated myelopathy (HAM/TSP) patients, multiple sclerosis patients and healthy controls were compared by UMI-based sequencing. Alongside PBMC samples, the set of about 100 TCR-beta libraries contained longitudinal samples, technical triplicates, and paired CD4+ and CD8+ T-cell subsets that had been sorted. Longitudinal HAM/TSP and healthy donors were sampled at 3 time-points each (roughly 3-45 month intervals). The cohort comprised roughly 70 subjects: 15 or so HAM/TSP patients, some 35 multiple sclerosis patients and around 20 healthy controls. Overall study results and their limits: Expanded clones from different subjects shared no identical CDR3 amino acid sequences, which suggests that TCR-beta repertoires were private in all groups. TCR clonal expansion was highest in HAM/TSP patients and lowest in MS patients, with MS patients falling below even healthy controls.

To synthesize cDNA, template-switch 5'RACE was performed with a primer carrying a 10-nucleotide random unique molecular identifier so that each TCR transcript was tagged. Every sequencing run yielded over 170 million TCR-beta sequences covering 15-18 subjects. The RNeasy kit was used for extraction of total RNA. The KAPA Real-time Library Amplification kit was used to amplify TCR-beta VDJ regions with primers targeting the TCR constant region and the 5'RACE anchor. Sample indexes and Illumina adaptors were added in a first PCR, and a second PCR then increased library yield. After Ampure bead purification, the roughly 650 bp TCR product was size-selected on a 2% E-gel SizeSelection system. Before pooling, libraries had their quality checked on a Bioanalyzer, their concentration measured with Qubit, and their quantity determined with the Kapa Library Quantification kit. An Illumina HiSeq 2500 sequenced the libraries paired-end 2 x 150 bp. To increase sequence diversity, about 25-30% phiX was spiked into each library pool. The published analysis was carried out like this. Quality-filtered reads were processed with the UMI-based MiGEC pipeline, which removed over 75% of raw TCR sequences during error correction. IMGT germline references were used for aligning VDJ genes, and each clonotype was defined as a unique CDR3 amino acid sequence together with its V-J genes. Clonal expansion, Shannon diversity and CDR3 relatedness were evaluated with VDJtools (CalcPairwiseDistances, ClusterSamples), while phylogenetic trees were built in CLCbio workbench. Using coefficient-of-variation modelling across technical triplicates, the study counted a clone as expanded if it had at least 8 unique UMIs. In TCRdb, the public reads were trimmed at Q25 with fastp and aligned with MiXCR, with productive beta chains retained. For every CDR3 protein sequence, its rows merge into one entry that carries the most common genes and DNA. For this entry, the V and J calls and clone size follow TCRdb and not the study's own pipeline. The sample includes 55,000 to 80,000 distinct CDR3 sequences, with roughly 15% observed a single time. In total, the top ten clones hold approximately 4.2% of the sample.

By share, this clonotype ranks as medium-sized (0.01 to 0.1%). There is no known antigen for this receptor. Base quality data are lacking; no much larger clone is found one base away. Interpreted using the paper, the time point label stands for: longitudinal time-point 1 (baseline). Unsorted PBMC libraries were generated from 2 million PBMCs stored in RNAlater at -80 °C until RNA extraction. PBMCs were separated from peripheral blood using Ficoll-Hypaque density gradient centrifugation and then cryopreserved in liquid nitrogen. The sequenced material came from PBMCs. This clonotype was sampled from a female donor with HTLV-1-associated myelopathy (HAM/TSP).

The CDR3: CSARDTGGEWETQYF. The DNA is as follows: TGCAGTGCTAGAGATACGGGGGGAGAGTGGGAGACCCAGTACTTC. The rearranged segments are TRBV20-1 and TRBJ2-5; 7 central bases correspond to TRBD2. Measured from the cysteine to the phenylalanine, the CDR3 is 15 residues long. Only CDR3 DNA is held: 45 bases, read in frame from base 1. Germline trimming: 0 bases from V, 5 bases from J; junction bases outside gene matches: 9. According to the germline V gene (reference sequence), CDR1 reads DFQATT and CDR2 reads SNEGSKA.